The TCR beta chain under discussion was sequenced for a study of OX40 agonist ivuxolimab in advanced cancers. Turning to the study itself: Patients were given ivuxolimab, an antibody that agonizes OX40 (CD134). A male proportion of approximately 80% was recorded, with mean age around 64 years and range roughly 23 to 79.

V lost 4 bases and J 7 bases, leaving 17 bases between the germline ends. Germline lookup yields CDR1 SGHRS and CDR2 YFSETQ. The CDR3 spans 14 residues. The table came from immunoSEQ multiplex PCR; TCRdb's copy has only in-frame clones and leaves some out. The sample has about 76,000 clones; 85% are singletons. Cycle 7 day 1, cycle 4 day 1, and baseline were the timepoints at which blood was sampled. The sequencing here drew on CD4+ or CD8+ T cells sorted from blood, taken in a trial of the OX40 agonist ivuxolimab. The chain joins TRBV5-1 to TRBJ1-1; possible D gene TRBD1, 5 bases. The TCR originated in an adult with an advanced solid tumor such as melanoma, head and neck, liver or kidney cancer. CDR3 protein: CASSPRGGSIEAFF. As DNA, the CDR3 is TGCGCCAGCAGCCCTCGGGGGGGATCCATTGAAGCTTTCTTT.